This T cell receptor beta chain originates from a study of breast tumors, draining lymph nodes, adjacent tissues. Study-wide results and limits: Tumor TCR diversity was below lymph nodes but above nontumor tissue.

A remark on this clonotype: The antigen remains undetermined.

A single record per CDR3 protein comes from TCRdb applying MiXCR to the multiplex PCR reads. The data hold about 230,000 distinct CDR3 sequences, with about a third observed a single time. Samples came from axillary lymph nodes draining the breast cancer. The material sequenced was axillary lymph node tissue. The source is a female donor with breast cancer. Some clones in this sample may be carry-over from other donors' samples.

CDR3 protein: CASSPPTSGSVNEQFF. The CDR3 DNA follows: TGTGCCAGCTCACCACCTACTAGCGGGAGTGTTAATGAGCAGTTCTTC. The rearrangement uses TRBV18 and TRBJ2-1; 11 bases align to TRBD2. The CDR3 extends over 16 amino acids. Germline loops: CDR1 KGHSH, CDR2 LQKENI. The J segment lost 7 bases and the V segment lost 0 bases, leaving 5 bases of the junction unmatched.